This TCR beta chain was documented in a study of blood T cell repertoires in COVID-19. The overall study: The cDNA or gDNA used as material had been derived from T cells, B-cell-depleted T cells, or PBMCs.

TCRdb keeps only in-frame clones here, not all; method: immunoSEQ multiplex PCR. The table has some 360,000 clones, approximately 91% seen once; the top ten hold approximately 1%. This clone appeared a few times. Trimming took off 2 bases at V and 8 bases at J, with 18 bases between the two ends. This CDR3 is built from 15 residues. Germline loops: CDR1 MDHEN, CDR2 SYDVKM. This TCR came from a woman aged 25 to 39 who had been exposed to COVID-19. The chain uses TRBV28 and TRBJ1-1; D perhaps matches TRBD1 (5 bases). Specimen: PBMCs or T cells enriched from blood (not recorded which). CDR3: CASSLIGPLGGEAFF. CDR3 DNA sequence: TGTGCCAGCAGTTTAATTGGGCCTTTGGGGGGAGAAGCTTTCTTT.